The 16 T cell receptor beta chains below come from one sample, sequenced in a study of response to subunit inactivated influenza vaccine. Using its own MiXCR run on the RT-PCR reads, TCRdb lists one record per CDR3 protein. The data hold hundreds of thousands of distinct CDR3 sequences, with approximately 18% observed a single time. Sequences were derived from PBMCs from blood, sampled about 5 days after vaccination. The receptors here all came from a man aged 50-59 years who received an inactivated influenza vaccine.

This clonotype has at least ten counts. The chain couples TRBV29-1 to TRBJ2-3; no clear D gene. The CDR3 length is 13 residues. Deletions cut 5 bases from V and 0 bases from J, with 9 bases between. In germline, CDR1 is SQVTM, CDR2 ANQGSEA. The CDR3 coding sequence is TGCAGCGTTCTCACTTTTAGCACAGATACGCAGTATTTT. It yields the protein CSVLTFSTDTQYF.

Concerning this clonotype: Relative to the germline gene, one junction end is altered; a read error may explain this. The genes are TRBV20-1 and TRBJ2-2; 8 bases fit TRBD1. Germline-derived CDR1 and CDR2 are DFQATT and SNEGSKA (reference sequence). The CDR3 runs to 17 residues. The chain's CDR3 is CCARDPRAGGGTGELFF. The DNA of the CDR3 is TGCTGTGCTAGAGATCCCCGGGCAGGGGGCGGCACCGGGGAGCTGTTTTTT.

V is TRBV5-1 and J is TRBJ2-7, with 8 bases matching TRBD1. This CDR3 has 13 residues. The germline CDR1 and CDR2 sequences are SGHRS and YFSETQ. J was trimmed by 4 bases and V by 4 bases; bases with no gene match: 4. The CDR3 DNA sequence: TGCGCCAGCAGCACGGGACAGGAGTACGAGCAGTACTTC. It encodes CASSTGQEYEQYF.

This clonotype has only a few counts. The chain has TRBV15 and TRBJ1-2; no reliable D call. Trimming pared 0 bases from V and 8 bases from J, leaving 16 bases between. Germline CDR1 and CDR2: LNHNV and YYDKDF (reference sequence). The CDR3 covers 15 residues. CDR3 protein: CATSRDRAGSLGYTF. The CDR3 DNA is TGTGCCACCAGCAGAGATAGAGCAGGCTCACTCGGCTACACCTTC. The complete variable domain, with remaining parts taken from reference TRBV15 and TRBJ1-2, reads DAMVIQNPRYQVTQFGKPVTLSCSQTLNHNVMYWYQQKSSQAPKLLFHYYDKDFNNEADTPDNFQSRRPNTSFCFLDIRSPGLGDTAMYLCATSRDRAGSLGYTFGSGTRLTVV.

Only a few counts were recorded for this clonotype. The rearrangement links TRBV28 to TRBJ2-4; maybe TRBD1 (5 bases). Trimming removed 5 bases from V and 8 bases from J, with 13 bases in between. From germline, CDR1 is MDHEN and CDR2 SYDVKM. The CDR3 covers 13 residues. The CDR3 DNA reads as TGTGCCAGCAGTAACCCGCAGGGTTACATTCAGTACTTC. The encoded protein is CASSNPQGYIQYF.

The chain joins TRBV6-1 to TRBJ2-1, with D maybe TRBD1 (5 bases). The germline V gene encodes CDR1 MNHNS and CDR2 SASEGT. There are 14 residues in the CDR3. V lost 6 bases and J 2 bases, leaving 11 bases between the germline ends. CDR3 DNA sequence: TGTGCCAGCAGGCAGGGTGGCGCCTACAATGAGCAGTTCTTC. It codes for CASRQGGAYNEQFF.

This clonotype was seen a few times. The chain links TRBV18 to TRBJ2-2, with D unresolved. The V end was cut by 3 bases, the J end by 0 bases, with 8 bases between. CDR3 length equals 15 residues. CDR1 KGHSH and CDR2 LQKENI come from the germline V gene. CDR3 coding DNA: TGTGCCAGCTCACCTTCTACCCCGAACACCGGGGAGCTGTTTTTT. This translates into CASSPSTPNTGELFF.

This clonotype appeared a few times. The chain combines TRBV2 with TRBJ2-5; 8 nucleotides match TRBD2. The CDR3 runs to 16 residues. CDR1 is SNHLY and CDR2 is FYNNEI in the germline V gene. J gave up 4 bases and V 4 bases, and 11 bases lay outside the gene matches. For the CDR3, the DNA is TGTGCCAGCAGTGCCCGTCCAGCGGGAGTTTCAGAGACCCAGTACTTC. It is translated as CASSARPAGVSETQYF.

This clonotype was detected only a few times. The V gene is TRBV7-2, the J gene TRBJ2-1; TRBD2 matches at 11 bases. The CDR3 has 17 residues. J gave up 3 bases and V 3 bases, and 7 bases lay outside the gene matches. Germline CDR1 reads SGHTA; CDR2 reads FQGNSA. CDR3 bases: TGTGCCAGCAGCTTCCTTAGCGGGAGGGCCGTCTACAATGAGCAGTTCTTC. Translation: CASSFLSGRAVYNEQFF.

This clonotype was recorded a few times. This chain connects TRBV20-1 to TRBJ2-7; D possibly corresponds to TRBD1 (5 bases). The V gene lost 6 bases and the J gene lost 0 bases, with 18 bases spanning the gap. The CDR3 spans 15 residues. Per the germline V gene, CDR1 is DFQATT and CDR2 is SNEGSKA (reference sequence). The CDR3 DNA reads as TGCAGTGCCAGGGTCTCTCTAAGGAGCTCCTACGAGCAGTACTTC. It yields the protein CSARVSLRSSYEQYF.

A few counts support this clonotype. The rearrangement uses TRBV6-5 and TRBJ2-1; D remains unclear. The V and J ends lost 4 bases and 12 bases respectively, with 13 bases between them. The CDR3 is made up of 12 amino acids. Germline V lookup: CDR1 MNHEY, CDR2 SVGAGI. The CDR3 nucleotides are TGTGCCAGCAGTTCCCCCCGCGGCGGGCAGTTCTTC. It encodes CASSSPRGGQFF.

This sequence joins TRBV12-3 or TRBV12-4 and TRBJ2-1, with TRBD1 matching 7 bases. With 6 bases clipped from V and 1 base from J, the junction kept 3 bases outside the gene matches. The CDR3 consists of 14 residues. CDR3 amino acids: CASRMTGSYNEQFF. The CDR3 DNA sequence: TGTGCCAGCAGGATGACAGGGTCCTACAATGAGCAGTTCTTC.

This sequence joins TRBV5-1 and TRBJ2-1, with D tentatively TRBD2 (6 bases). Germline assignment: CDR1 SGHRS and CDR2 YFSETQ. The CDR3 sequence is 13 residues long. V was clipped by 3 bases and J by 9 bases, with 13 bases between them. Here the CDR3 DNA reads TGCGCCAGCAGCTCGGGCAGGGAGGCTGAGCAGTTCTTC. Its protein is CASSSGREAEQFF.

The chain couples TRBV12-3 or TRBV12-4 to TRBJ1-3; perhaps TRBD1 as D (6 bases). This CDR3 region has 16 residues. The V gene lost 3 bases and the J gene lost 3 bases, with 15 bases spanning the gap. CDR3 protein: CASSFFSGQNGNTIYF. The CDR3 DNA reads as TGTGCCAGCAGTTTCTTCAGCGGACAGAATGGAAACACCATATATTTT.

This clonotype was found a few times. The chain links TRBV5-1 to TRBJ2-3; D ambiguous. CDR1 is SGHRS, CDR2 YFSETQ, per germline. There are 15 residues in the CDR3. V was pared by 0 bases and J by 2 bases, with 10 bases between. The CDR3 region has the DNA TGCGCCAGCAGCTTGGCCAGACTTATCACAGATACGCAGTATTTT. Translating gives CASSLARLITDTQYF.

J is TRBJ1-6 and V is TRBV4-3; D gene uncertain. The germline V gene has CDR1 LGHNA and CDR2 YSLEER. The V end was cut by 1 base, the J end by 6 bases, with 10 bases between. The CDR3 totals 15 residues. This CDR3 reads CASSQGGSSNSPLHF. CDR3 coding DNA: TGCGCCAGCAGCCAAGGGGGATCAAGTAATTCACCCCTCCACTTT.